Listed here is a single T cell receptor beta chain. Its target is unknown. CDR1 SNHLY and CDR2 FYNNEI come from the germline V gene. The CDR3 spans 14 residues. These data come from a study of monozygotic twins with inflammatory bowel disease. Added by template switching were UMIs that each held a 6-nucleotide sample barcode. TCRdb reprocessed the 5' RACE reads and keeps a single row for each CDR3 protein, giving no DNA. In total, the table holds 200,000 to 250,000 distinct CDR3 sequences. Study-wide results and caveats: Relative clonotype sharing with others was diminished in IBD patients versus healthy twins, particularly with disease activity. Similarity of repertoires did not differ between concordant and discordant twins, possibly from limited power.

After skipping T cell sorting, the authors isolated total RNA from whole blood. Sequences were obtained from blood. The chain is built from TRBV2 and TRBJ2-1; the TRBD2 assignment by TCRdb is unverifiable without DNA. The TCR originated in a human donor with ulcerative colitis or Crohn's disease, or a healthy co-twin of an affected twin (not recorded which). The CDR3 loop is CATRGGSPYNEQFF.